This T cell receptor beta chain was recovered during a study of blood T cell repertoires in COVID-19. Study overall: There were acute and convalescent COVID-19 samples, and they came from the United States, Italy and Spain.

Trimming cost V 5 bases and J 4 bases; bases outside gene matches: 0. The CDR3 extends over 12 amino acids. Germline-derived CDR1 and CDR2 are GTSNPN and SVGIG (reference sequence). Authors' methods: Researchers report that nucleated cell counts were estimated from reference gene primer amplification. TCRdb's table, derived via immunoSEQ multiplex PCR, lists solely in-frame clones and lacks some. V and J calls and clone size are those listed in that table; D and trimming were worked out from the DNA. The data show a few hundred thousand clones, with roughly 84% seen just once and about 7.4% held by the top ten.

The V and J genes are TRBV30 and TRBJ1-4; 8 nucleotides match TRBD1. The sequence derives from a woman in her forties or fifties with acute or convalescent COVID-19. The specimen sequenced was peripheral blood. In DNA, the CDR3 is TGTGCCTGGGGACAGGGTAATGAAAAACTGTTTTTT. It specifies CAWGQGNEKLFF.